The rows below give T cell receptor beta chains drawn from one sample of a study of T-cell reconstitution after alpha-beta-depleted transplantation in children. MiXCR, applied by TCRdb to the PCR reads, yields one record per CDR3 protein. Of approximately 650,000 distinct CDR3 sequences listed, about 12% are singletons. Here the sequenced sample was PBMCs, taken before TCRalphabeta/CD19-depleted stem cell transplant. The origin of the receptors is a girl aged 2 to 10 with congenital amegakaryocytic thrombocytopenia, due to receive a stem cell transplant. Each CDR3 is given with its conserved first and last residue. D genes are given only for firm matches. A row's size may be missing; if present it is once, few, many or a size class.

TRBD2	TRBV7-3	NA	TRBJ2-3	TGTGCCAGCAGCTTAGGAGCGGGATCTACGCAGTATTTT	CASSLGAGSTQYF
TRBD2	TRBV5-1	many	TRBJ2-1	TGCGCCAGCACCAAGCGGGACGGCTACAATGAGCAGTTCTTC	CASTKRDGYNEQFF
TRBD1	TRBV5-1	many	TRBJ1-2	TGCGCCAGCAGCCCGGGGACAGGTCCCTATGGCTACACCTTC	CASSPGTGPYGYTF
NA	TRBV20-1	NA	TRBJ2-7	TGCAGTGCTAAGGGGAACCTCGGGGACCTCTACGAGCAGTACTTC	CSAKGNLGDLYEQYF
NA	TRBV28	few	TRBJ2-7	TGTGCCAGCAGTTTATATAGGGGAGTTTTCGACGAGCAGTACTTC	CASSLYRGVFDEQYF
TRBD1	TRBV12-3/TRBV12-4	few	TRBJ2-7	TGTGCCAGCAGCAAGGGACAGGAGTTCAACGAGCAGTACTTC	CASSKGQEFNEQYF
TRBD2	TRBV20-1	many	TRBJ2-1	TGCAGTGCTAGAGTGTCCCGGACTAGCGGGAGACTTTACTTC	CSARVSRTSGRLYF
NA	TRBV5-1	many	TRBJ1-1	TGCGCCAGCAGCTTGGTAGGAGGGGCCACTGAAGCTTTCTTT	CASSLVGGATEAFF
TRBD1	TRBV5-1	NA	TRBJ2-1	TGCGCCAGCAGCTTGGACCTACGGACAGGGACGAGAAGTACTGAGCAGTTCTTC	CASSLDLRTGTRSTEQFF
TRBD2	TRBV27	few	TRBJ2-5	TGTGCCAGCATCGGGAGGTCACAAGAGACCCAGTACTTC	CASIGRSQETQYF
TRBD1	TRBV9	many	TRBJ2-3	TGTGCCAGCAGCGTAGCGTGGCAGGGGGAGGATACGCAGTATTTT	CASSVAWQGEDTQYF
TRBD1	TRBV25-1	NA	TRBJ2-3	TGTGCCAGCAGTGCCGTTCCGGGACAGACGCCTAGCACAGATACGCAGTATTTT	CASSAVPGQTPSTDTQYF
NA	TRBV15	NA	TRBJ2-2	TGTGCCACCAGTGGGAACACCGGGGAGCTGTTTTTT	CATSGNTGELFF
NA	TRBV5-1	NA	TRBJ1-1	TGCGCCAGCAGCCAAGGAGTCGACACTGAAGCTTTCTTT	CASSQGVDTEAFF
TRBD2	TRBV11-2	NA	TRBJ2-1	TGTGCCAGCAGCCTAGGCCGGGGAGGGACTAGCGTTTACAATGAGCAGTTCTTC	CASSLGRGGTSVYNEQFF
NA	TRBV20-1	few	TRBJ2-7	TGCAGTGCTAGAGAGGAGGGCAGGCCGAACGAGCAGTACTTC	CSAREEGRPNEQYF
NA	TRBV18	NA	TRBJ2-1	TGTGCCAGCCTCGCGGCTAGCGCCTACAATGAGCAGTTCTTC	CASLAASAYNEQFF
NA	TRBV5-1	NA	TRBJ2-5	TGCGCCAGCAGCTCCTCGAACAGGCCCAACTCCTATACCCAGTACTTC	CASSSSNRPNSYTQYF
NA	TRBV4-1	many	TRBJ1-5	TGCGCCAGCAGCCAAGATCCCCGGAAGGGCGGCAGCAATCAGCCCCAGCATTTT	CASSQDPRKGGSNQPQHF
NA	TRBV12-3/TRBV12-4	many	TRBJ2-7	TGTGCCAGCAGTTTTGGAGGTTCCGCCGCCTACGAGCAGTACTTC	CASSFGGSAAYEQYF
NA	TRBV20-1	few	TRBJ1-3	TGCAGTGCTGAGAACTCTGGAAACACCATATATTTT	CSAENSGNTIYF
NA	TRBV5-1	NA	TRBJ1-5	TGCGCCAGCAGCCCGGGATGGGGATCGCATCAGCCCCAGCATTTT	CASSPGWGSHQPQHF
NA	TRBV12-3/TRBV12-4	many	TRBJ2-3	TGTGCCAGCAGTTTGGGGGGAGTACCAGATACGCAGTATTTT	CASSLGGVPDTQYF
NA	TRBV29-1	many	TRBJ1-3	TGCAGCGCCTCGGGGGCGCCCTTCGGAAACACCATATATTTT	CSASGAPFGNTIYF
NA	TRBV5-1	many	TRBJ2-5	TGCGCCAGCAGCTTGGTATCGTCGACTGGGACCCAGTACTTC	CASSLVSSTGTQYF
TRBD2	TRBV5-1	NA	TRBJ2-1	TGCGCCAGCAGCTTGGCTAGCGGGCGCTTGGATTACAATGAGCAGTTCTTC	CASSLASGRLDYNEQFF
NA	TRBV4-1	few	TRBJ2-1	TGCGCCAGCAGCGCCCAGGCGGTCTCCTACAATGAGCAGTTCTTC	CASSAQAVSYNEQFF